This T cell receptor beta chain was found in a study of response to subunit inactivated influenza vaccine. The germline V and J ends were trimmed by 5 bases and 3 bases, with 11 bases remaining between them. This CDR3 region has 13 residues. CDR1 is MNHEY, CDR2 SMNVEV, per germline (reference sequence). TCRdb re-called the RT-PCR reads through MiXCR, storing one row per CDR3 protein. The sample has about 240,000 distinct CDR3 sequences; approximately 12% are singletons. The source of this sequence is a man aged 45 to 65 who received an inactivated influenza vaccine. Sequenced here: non-naive T cells sorted from PBMCs, sampled about 14 days before vaccination. The J gene is TRBJ2-7, the V gene TRBV27; a weak D match, TRBD2 (5 bases). The CDR3 is CASSRSGGYEQYF. CDR3 DNA: TGTGCCAGCAGTCGAAGCGGAGGCTACGAGCAGTACTTC.